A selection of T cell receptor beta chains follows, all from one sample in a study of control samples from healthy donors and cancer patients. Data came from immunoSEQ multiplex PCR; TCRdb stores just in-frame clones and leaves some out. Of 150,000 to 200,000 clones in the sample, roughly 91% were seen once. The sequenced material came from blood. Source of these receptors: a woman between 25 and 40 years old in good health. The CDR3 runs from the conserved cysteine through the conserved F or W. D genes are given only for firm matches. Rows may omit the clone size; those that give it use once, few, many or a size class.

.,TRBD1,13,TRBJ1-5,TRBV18,CASSTGQNQPQHF,TGTGCCAGCTCAACGGGACAGAATCAGCCCCAGCATTTT
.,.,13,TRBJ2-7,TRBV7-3,CASSLMGGHEQYF,TGTGCCAGCAGCTTAATGGGGGGCCACGAGCAGTACTTC
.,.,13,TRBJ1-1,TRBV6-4,CASSDSSNTEAFF,TGTGCCAGCAGTGACTCCTCGAACACTGAAGCTTTCTTT
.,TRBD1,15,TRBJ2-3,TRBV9,CASSVAAGGADTQYF,TGTGCCAGCAGCGTAGCGGCAGGGGGAGCAGATACGCAGTATTTT
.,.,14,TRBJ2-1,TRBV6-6,CASSYSNGGNEQFF,TGTGCCAGCAGTTACTCGAATGGGGGCAATGAGCAGTTCTTC
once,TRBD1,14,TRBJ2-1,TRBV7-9,CASSTLTGGHEQFF,TGTGCCAGCAGCACTCTGACAGGGGGTCATGAGCAGTTCTTC
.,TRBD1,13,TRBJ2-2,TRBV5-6,CASSGTGAGELFF,TGTGCCAGCAGCGGGACAGGGGCCGGGGAGCTGTTTTTT
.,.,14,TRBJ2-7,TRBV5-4,CASSLGVYPYEQYF,TGTGCCAGCAGCTTGGGGGTCTACCCCTACGAGCAGTACTTC
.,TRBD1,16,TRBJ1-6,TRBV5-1,CASSLARGGVGSPLHF,TGCGCCAGCAGCTTGGCCAGGGGGGGCGTCGGTTCACCCCTCCACTTT
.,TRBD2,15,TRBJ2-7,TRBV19,CASSKTSGGAYEQYF,TGTGCCAGTAGTAAGACTAGCGGGGGGGCCTACGAGCAGTACTTC
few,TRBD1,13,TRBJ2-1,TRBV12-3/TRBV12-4,CASTSLDRVEQFF,TGTGCCAGCACCTCCTTAGACAGGGTCGAGCAGTTCTTC
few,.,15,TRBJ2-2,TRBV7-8,CASSLRLANTGELFF,TGTGCCAGCAGCTTAAGACTGGCGAACACCGGGGAGCTGTTTTTT
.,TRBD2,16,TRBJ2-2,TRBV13,CASSAGLAGGPGELFF,TGTGCCAGCAGCGCAGGACTAGCGGGAGGGCCCGGGGAGCTGTTTTTT
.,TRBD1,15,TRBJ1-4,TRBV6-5,CASSYETGSNEKLFF,TGTGCCAGCAGTTACGAGACAGGGTCTAATGAAAAACTGTTTTTT
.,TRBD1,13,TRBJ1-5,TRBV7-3,CASSLGTGQPQHF,TGTGCCAGCAGCTTAGGGACAGGCCAGCCCCAGCATTTT
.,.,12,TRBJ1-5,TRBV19,CASSIRVQPQHF,TGTGCCAGTAGTATTCGGGTCCAGCCCCAGCATTTT